The source of this TCR beta chain is a study of T cells in Graves' hyperthyroidism and ophthalmopathy. Study-level background: Peripheral blood sampling occurred at initial diagnosis, before any treatment.

The CDR3 runs 18 residues. The germline V gene encodes CDR1 DFQATT and CDR2 SNEGSKA (reference sequence). V trimming: 3 bases; J trimming: 1 base; junction bases outside the gene matches: 10. RNA transcripts provided the source from which TCR beta CDR3 regions were amplified. Using the HTBI primer set, a first-round RT-PCR was run on the TCR CDR3. MiXCR was run by TCRdb on the multiplex PCR reads, yielding one entry per CDR3 protein. The sample holds more than 650,000 distinct CDR3 sequences, 12% to 15% seen once. In its sample, this clonotype was seen many times. The source material was blood. V is TRBV20-1 and J is TRBJ2-1; 12 bases match TRBD2. This clonotype was obtained from a woman younger than 35 with Graves' hyperthyroidism. The CDR3 is CSARRLAGVYRSYNEQFF. As DNA, the CDR3 is TGCAGTGCTAGGAGACTAGCGGGAGTGTATAGGTCCTACAATGAGCAGTTCTTC.